The 8 T cell receptor beta chains reported below all come from one sample, sequenced in a study of tumor and adjacent non-tumor tissue in lung cancer. Three rounds of nested PCR, following a modified ARM-PCR protocol, produced the TCRbeta library. MiXCR was run by TCRdb on the multiplex PCR reads, yielding one entry per CDR3 protein. The sample records some 80,000 distinct CDR3 sequences, 65% to 80% being singletons. The template was RNA from unsorted bulk tissue. More than 3 cm separated this lung sample from the edge of the tumor. The sequencing input was distant non-tumor lung tissue. The receptors were gathered from a woman between 50 and 59 years old with non-small cell lung cancer.

Points on this clonotype: At one of its ends the junction is not consistent with the germline gene, which may arise from a read error. V usage is TRBV6-1 and J usage is TRBJ1-4, with 7 bases aligning to TRBD1. The CDR3 runs to 17 residues. CDR1 is MNHNS, CDR2 SASEGT, per germline. The CDR3 loop reads CASRLGQTGTTNEKQFF. CDR3 sequence (DNA): TGTGCGAGCAGATTGGGACAGACGGGAACAACTAATGAAAAACAGTTTTTT.

The chain recombines TRBV29-1 with TRBJ2-1; 7 bases match TRBD2. V was pared by 7 bases and J by 13 bases, with 16 bases of the junction left unmatched. This CDR3 has 13 residues. From germline, CDR1 is SQVTM and CDR2 ANQGSEA. As DNA, the CDR3 is TGCAGCGCCAATAAGTGGGAGGGAGGTGAACAGTTCTTC. Protein product: CSANKWEGGEQFF.

This clonotype was counted between two and nine times. A clone one base away is much larger, so this may be a read error. This chain connects TRBV28 to TRBJ2-3, with D maybe TRBD1 (6 bases). The J call may be faulty, since TRBJ1-5 better matches the DNA end. Germline assignment: CDR1 MDHEN and CDR2 SYDVKM. The CDR3 runs to 12 residues. DNA of the CDR3: TGTGCCAGCAGTTTAAACAGGGATACGCAGCATTTT. Amino acids: CASSLNRDTQHF.

On this clonotype itself: Compared with germline, one end of the junction differs, possibly owing to a read error. This sequence joins TRBV29-1 and TRBJ2-1, with D tentatively TRBD2 (5 bases). Germline V gene sequence: CDR1 SQVTM, CDR2 ANQGSEA. This CDR3 is built from 17 residues. CDR3 residues: CSVEWGDWVVSYDEQFF. For the CDR3, the DNA is TGCAGCGTTGAATGGGGAGACTGGGTGGTGTCCTACGATGAGCAGTTCTTC.

Concerning this clonotype itself: Sequence at one end of the junction differs from germline and may be a read error. This sequence joins TRBV11-1 and TRBJ2-1; D gene uncertain. The germline V gene encodes CDR1 SGHAT and CDR2 FQDESV (reference sequence). The CDR3 has 15 residues. CDR3 nucleotide sequence: TGTGCCAGCAACTTAGAATGCGTCTCCTACGATGAGCAGTTCTTC. It codes for CASNLECVSYDEQFF.

About this clonotype itself: Germline and junction disagree at one end, which may indicate a read error. The gene calls are TRBV7-9 and TRBJ1-6, with D uncertain. The germline V gene encodes CDR1 SEHNR and CDR2 FQNEAQ (reference sequence). CDR3 length: 15 amino acids. The CDR3 sequence: CVSSIHGSDNSPLHF. CDR3 in DNA: TGTGTCAGCAGCATACATGGATCTGATAATTCACCCCTCCACTTT.

A few counts support this clonotype. An end of the junction differs from the germline gene, which may be a read error. The genes are TRBV7-8 and TRBJ2-1; perhaps TRBD2 as D (6 bases). The CDR3 is 14 residues long. The germline CDR1 and CDR2 sequences are SGHVS and FQNEAQ. The CDR3 sequence is CASSFLAGLSEQFF. The CDR3 nucleotides read TGTGCTAGCAGCTTTCTGGCGGGACTTAGTGAGCAGTTCTTC.

Points on this clonotype: The missing conserved phenylalanine or tryptophan at the end of this CDR3 makes a read error likely. No DNA is shown, since the ends of the CDR3 on it are uncertain; the CDR3 is the one TCRdb lists. The genes are TRBV11-2 and TRBJ2-1; the D call of TRBD2 is as the table states it, not checked on the DNA. Germline V gives CDR1 SGHAT, CDR2 FQNNGV. The CDR3 has 14 residues if both end residues are counted. The CDR3: CASTVSGVYNEEFL.